This T cell receptor (beta chain) derives from a study of PD-1 blockade in classical Hodgkin lymphoma. Study findings and constraints: Reported findings placed baseline TCR diversity lower in newly diagnosed patients (compared with healthy donors). Patients who responded completely had about the same baseline diversity as newly diagnosed patients.

TCRdb's copy holds only in-frame clones and misses some; the assay was immunoSEQ multiplex PCR. The data show 99,000 or so clones, approximately 89% seen once. The CDR3 is 17 amino acids. As to time point: cycle 4 day 1 (C4D1), after 6 weeks of nivolumab. Each patient relapsed following autologous stem cell transplantation, and prior brentuximab vedotin exposure differed. To note about this clone: What it recognizes is unknown.

The sample here was peripheral blood mononuclear cells (PBMCs), taken before the fourth cycle of nivolumab. The chain uses TRBV21-1 and TRBJ2-7; the D call of TRBD1 is as the table states it, not checked on the DNA. TRBV21-1 is a pseudogene segment. This TCR was recovered from a human donor with classical Hodgkin lymphoma. CDR3: CAMRPGQVIRTWYEQYF. In DNA form, the CDR3 reads TGTGCCATGCGACCGGGACAGGTTATAAGGACTTGGTACGAGCAGTACTTC.